This T cell receptor (beta chain) was obtained from a study of response to subunit inactivated influenza vaccine. Comment on this clonotype: Antigen: not known.

TCRdb fed the RT-PCR reads into MiXCR, producing one record per CDR3 protein. Of around 580,000 distinct CDR3 sequences listed, 12% were seen once; the top ten hold around 9.6%. Whole-study results and caveats: The study's authors posited that every seasonal influenza vaccination enlists few new T cells.

Per the germline V gene, CDR1 is MDHEN and CDR2 is SYDVKM. V shed 5 bases and J 4 bases; nucleotides not matched to a gene: 8. The CDR3 spans 15 residues. This material consisted of PBMCs from blood, taken on the day of vaccination. The receptor was derived from a man between 45 and 60 years old who received an inactivated influenza vaccine. The rearrangement links TRBV28 to TRBJ1-1; 9 bases are a match to TRBD1. CDR3 sequence: CASSQTGGASTEAFF. The DNA of the CDR3 is TGTGCCAGCAGTCAAACAGGGGGCGCGTCCACTGAAGCTTTCTTT.